This T cell receptor (beta chain) derives from a study of early T cells in non-severe SARS-CoV-2 infection. Deletions cut 3 bases from V and 8 bases from J, with 16 bases between. The CDR3 runs to 14 residues. The germline gives CDR1 SEHNR, CDR2 FQNEAQ (reference sequence). Using its own MiXCR run on the 5' RACE reads, TCRdb lists one record per CDR3 protein. Among under 60,000 distinct CDR3 sequences listed, approximately 9% were seen once. This TCR was recovered from an adult who was a healthcare worker with PCR-confirmed SARS-CoV-2 infection or an uninfected control (not recorded which). This specimen was whole blood, taken at baseline. The chain uses TRBV7-9 and TRBJ1-2; no clear D. CDR3 residues: CASSFLGSTEGYTF. The CDR3 region has the DNA TGTGCCAGCAGCTTCCTAGGTTCTACCGAAGGCTACACCTTC.